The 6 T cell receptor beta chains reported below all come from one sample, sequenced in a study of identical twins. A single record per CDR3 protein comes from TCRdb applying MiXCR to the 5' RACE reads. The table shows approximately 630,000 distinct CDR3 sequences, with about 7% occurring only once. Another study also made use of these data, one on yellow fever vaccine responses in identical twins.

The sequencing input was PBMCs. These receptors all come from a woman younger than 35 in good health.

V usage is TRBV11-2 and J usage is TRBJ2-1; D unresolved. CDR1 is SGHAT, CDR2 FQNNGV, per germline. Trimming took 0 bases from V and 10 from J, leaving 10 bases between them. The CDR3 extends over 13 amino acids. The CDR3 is CASSLDRLAEQFF. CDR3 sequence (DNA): TGTGCCAGCAGCTTAGATCGTCTGGCCGAGCAGTTCTTC.

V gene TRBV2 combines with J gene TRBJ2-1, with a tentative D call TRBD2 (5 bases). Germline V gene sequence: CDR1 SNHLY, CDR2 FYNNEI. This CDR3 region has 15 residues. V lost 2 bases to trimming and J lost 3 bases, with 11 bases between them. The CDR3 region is CASSERGSHYNEQFF. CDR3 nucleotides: TGTGCCAGCAGTGAACGTGGGAGCCACTACAATGAGCAGTTCTTC.

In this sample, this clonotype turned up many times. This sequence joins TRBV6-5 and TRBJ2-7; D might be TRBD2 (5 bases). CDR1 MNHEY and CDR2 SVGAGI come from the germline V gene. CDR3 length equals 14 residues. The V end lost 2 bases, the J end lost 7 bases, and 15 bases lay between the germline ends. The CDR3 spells CASSYVGLSGEQYF. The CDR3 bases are TGTGCCAGCAGTTACGTTGGCCTTTCGGGAGAGCAGTACTTC.

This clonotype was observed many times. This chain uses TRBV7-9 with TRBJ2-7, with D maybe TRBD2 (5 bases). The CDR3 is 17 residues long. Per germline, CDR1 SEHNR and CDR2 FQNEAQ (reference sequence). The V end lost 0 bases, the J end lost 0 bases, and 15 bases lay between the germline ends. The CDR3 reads CASSLARSEQSSYEQYF. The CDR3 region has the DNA TGTGCCAGCAGCTTAGCGCGTAGCGAGCAGAGCTCCTACGAGCAGTACTTC.

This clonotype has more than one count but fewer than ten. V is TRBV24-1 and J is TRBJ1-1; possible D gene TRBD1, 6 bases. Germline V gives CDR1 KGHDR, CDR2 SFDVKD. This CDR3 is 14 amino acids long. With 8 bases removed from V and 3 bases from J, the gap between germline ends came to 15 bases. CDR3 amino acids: CATTPHRVDTEAFF. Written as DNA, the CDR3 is TGTGCCACCACTCCGCACAGGGTAGACACTGAAGCTTTCTTT.

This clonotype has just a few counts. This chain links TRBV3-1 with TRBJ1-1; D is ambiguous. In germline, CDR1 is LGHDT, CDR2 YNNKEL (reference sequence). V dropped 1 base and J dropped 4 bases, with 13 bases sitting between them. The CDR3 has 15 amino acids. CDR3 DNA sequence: TGTGCCAGCAGCCAAGTTGGTTCGTCTGGCACTGAAGCTTTCTTT. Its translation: CASSQVGSSGTEAFF.